This TCR beta chain derives from a study of blood T cell repertoires in COVID-19. The overall study: COVID-19 samples from acute and convalescent phases originated in the United States, Italy and Spain. The cDNA or gDNA used as material had been derived from T cells, B-cell-depleted T cells, or PBMCs.

Original processing notes: Cell counts per sample came from amplifying reference gene primers. The repertoire was sequenced with immunoSEQ multiplex PCR; TCRdb's copy has only in-frame clones and lacks some. V, J and clone size are taken as reported in that table, and D and trimming were inferred from the DNA itself. The table includes fewer than 80,000 clones, around nine tenths detected once. Germline CDR1 reads SNHLY; CDR2 reads FYNNEI. With V trimmed by 4 bases and J by 1 base, 11 bases remained unmatched. This CDR3 has 18 residues. The sequencing input was peripheral blood. The gene calls are TRBV2 and TRBJ1-3, with 9 bases aligning to TRBD1. This receptor was identified in a human donor in a cohort sampled during active COVID-19. The CDR3 DNA reads as TGTGCCAGCAGTGGGGACAGGGTCGAAGATAAGTCTGGAAACACCATATATTTT. Translating gives CASSGDRVEDKSGNTIYF.